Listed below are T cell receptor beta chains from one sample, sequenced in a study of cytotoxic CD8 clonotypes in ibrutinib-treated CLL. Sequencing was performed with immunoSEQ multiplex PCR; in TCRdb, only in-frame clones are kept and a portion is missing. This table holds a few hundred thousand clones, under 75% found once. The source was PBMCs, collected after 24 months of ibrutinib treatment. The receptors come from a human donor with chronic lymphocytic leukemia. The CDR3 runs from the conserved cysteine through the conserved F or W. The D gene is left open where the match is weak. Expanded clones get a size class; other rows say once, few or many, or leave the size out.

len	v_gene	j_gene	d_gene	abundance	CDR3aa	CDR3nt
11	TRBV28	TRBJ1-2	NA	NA	CATKAGTGYTF	TGTGCCACCAAAGCGGGTACCGGCTACACCTTC
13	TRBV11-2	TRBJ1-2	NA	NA	CASSLKGSYGYTF	TGTGCCAGCAGCTTAAAGGGGAGCTATGGCTACACCTTC
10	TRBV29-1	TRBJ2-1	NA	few	CSVDNNEQFF	TGCAGCGTTGATAACAATGAGCAGTTCTTC
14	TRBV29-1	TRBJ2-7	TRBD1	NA	CSAKSPGQATEQYF	TGCAGCGCTAAATCACCGGGACAGGCGACCGAGCAGTACTTC
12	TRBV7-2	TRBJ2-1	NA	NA	CASSQKRYEQFF	TGTGCCAGCAGCCAAAAGAGATATGAGCAGTTCTTC
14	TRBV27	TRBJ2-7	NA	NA	CASRVKSGSYEQYF	TGTGCCAGCAGGGTCAAGTCGGGGTCCTACGAGCAGTACTTC
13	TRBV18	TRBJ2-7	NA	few	CASSQGRGYEQYF	TGTGCCAGCTCACAAGGGAGGGGGTACGAGCAGTACTTC
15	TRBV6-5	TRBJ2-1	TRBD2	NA	CASSLEREGGNEQFF	TGTGCCAGCAGTCTCGAGCGGGAGGGAGGCAATGAGCAGTTCTTC
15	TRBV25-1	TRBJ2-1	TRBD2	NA	CASSAPSGARDEQFF	TGTGCCAGCAGTGCCCCTAGCGGGGCCAGGGATGAGCAGTTCTTC
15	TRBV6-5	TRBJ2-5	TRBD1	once	CASSYRTGTGETQYF	TGTGCCAGCAGTTACAGGACAGGGACCGGGGAGACCCAGTACTTC
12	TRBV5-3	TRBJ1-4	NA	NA	CASEGPDEKLFF	TGTGCTAGCGAAGGGCCGGATGAAAAACTGTTTTTT
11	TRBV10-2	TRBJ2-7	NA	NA	CASSESWEQYF	TGCGCCAGCAGTGAGTCCTGGGAGCAGTACTTC
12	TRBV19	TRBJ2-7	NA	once	CASRTQGGEQYF	TGTGCCAGTAGGACCCAGGGTGGCGAGCAGTACTTC
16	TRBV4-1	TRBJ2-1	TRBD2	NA	CASSQEGTSVYNEQFF	TGCGCCAGCAGCCAAGAAGGGACTAGCGTGTACAATGAGCAGTTCTTC
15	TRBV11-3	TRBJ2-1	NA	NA	CASSFSMDGYNEQFF	TGTGCCAGCAGCTTCTCGATGGACGGCTACAATGAGCAGTTCTTC
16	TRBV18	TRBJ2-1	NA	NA	CASSPIGQSSYNEQFF	TGTGCCAGCTCACCAATTGGGCAGAGCTCCTACAATGAGCAGTTCTTC
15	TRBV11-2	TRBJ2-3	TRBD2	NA	CASSLVLASTDTQYF	TGTGCCAGCAGCTTAGTACTAGCGAGCACAGATACGCAGTATTTT
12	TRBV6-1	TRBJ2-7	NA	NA	CASSGVPYEQYF	TGTGCCAGCAGTGGAGTTCCCTACGAGCAGTACTTC
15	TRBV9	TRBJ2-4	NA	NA	CASSVSGQGRNIQYF	TGTGCCAGCAGCGTAAGCGGGCAGGGTCGAAACATTCAGTACTTC
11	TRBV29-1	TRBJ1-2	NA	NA	CSAPGASGYTF	TGCAGCGCGCCGGGGGCGAGTGGCTACACCTTC
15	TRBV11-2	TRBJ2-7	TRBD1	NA	CASSKGTGLLDEQYF	TGTGCCAGCAGCAAGGGGACAGGACTTCTCGACGAGCAGTACTTC
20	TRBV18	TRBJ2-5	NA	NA	CASSPRVKGPRASSVETQYF	TGTGCCAGCTCACCACGTGTCAAGGGGCCACGGGCGAGTTCGGTGGAGACCCAGTACTTC
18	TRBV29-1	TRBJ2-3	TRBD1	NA	CSVKSGQGAPSSTDTQYF	TGCAGCGTTAAGTCCGGACAGGGGGCTCCATCTTCCACAGATACGCAGTATTTT
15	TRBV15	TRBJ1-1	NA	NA	CATSRGGALNTEAFF	TGTGCCACCAGCAGAGGAGGCGCACTGAACACTGAAGCTTTCTTT
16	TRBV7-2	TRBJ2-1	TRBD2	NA	CASSLDGLEVYNEQFF	TGTGCCAGCAGCTTAGACGGACTAGAGGTCTACAATGAGCAGTTCTTC
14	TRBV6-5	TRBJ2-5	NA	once	CASTKDAYQETQYF	TGTGCCAGCACAAAGGACGCGTACCAAGAGACCCAGTACTTC
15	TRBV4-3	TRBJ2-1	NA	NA	CASSQGVGPYNEQFF	TGCGCCAGCAGCCAAGGGGTAGGGCCCTACAATGAGCAGTTCTTC
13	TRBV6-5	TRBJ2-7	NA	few	CASSYSWVQEQYF	TGTGCCAGCAGTTACTCGTGGGTGCAGGAGCAGTACTTC
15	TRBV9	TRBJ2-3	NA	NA	CASSVRYRGTDTQYF	TGTGCCAGCAGCGTAAGGTACAGGGGCACAGATACGCAGTATTTT
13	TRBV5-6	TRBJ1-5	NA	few	CASSSTPHRPQHF	TGTGCCAGCAGCTCAACACCCCATCGGCCCCAGCATTTT
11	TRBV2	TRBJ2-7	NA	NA	CASSLNYEQYF	TGTGCCAGCAGCCTCAACTACGAGCAGTACTTC
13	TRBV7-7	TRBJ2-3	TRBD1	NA	CASSRQGTDTQYF	TGTGCTAGCAGCCGACAGGGTACAGATACGCAGTATTTT